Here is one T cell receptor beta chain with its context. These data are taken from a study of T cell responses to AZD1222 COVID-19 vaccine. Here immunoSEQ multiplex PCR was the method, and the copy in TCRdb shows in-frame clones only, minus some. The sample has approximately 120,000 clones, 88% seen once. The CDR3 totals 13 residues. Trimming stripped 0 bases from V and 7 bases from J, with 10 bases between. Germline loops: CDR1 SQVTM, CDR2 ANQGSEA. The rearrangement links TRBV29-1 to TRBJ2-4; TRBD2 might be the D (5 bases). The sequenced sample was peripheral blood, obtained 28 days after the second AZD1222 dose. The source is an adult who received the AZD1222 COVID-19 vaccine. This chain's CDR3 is CSVEDRPGNIQYF. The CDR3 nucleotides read TGCAGCGTTGAAGATCGCCCGGGGAACATTCAGTACTTC.